This entry lists 2 T cell receptor beta chains sequenced from one sample in a study of cytomegalovirus exposure and HLA in healthy donors. 13 Jbeta primers and 60 Vbeta primers were used for the PCR. TCRdb's table, derived via immunoSEQ multiplex PCR, lists solely in-frame clones and lacks some. Of around 200,000 clones listed, over 60% are singletons. Sequencing was done on a sample of PBMCs. The receptors here all came from a man younger than 45 in good health and CMV-seropositive.

The rearrangement joins TRBV5-1 to TRBJ1-1; 9 nucleotides match TRBD1. This CDR3 contains 17 residues. Germline trimming cut 4 bases from V and 1 base from J; bases unmatched to any gene: 11. CDR1 and CDR2 (germline): SGHRS, YFSETQ. In nucleotides, the CDR3 is TGCGCCAGCAGCCACGGGGACAGGGCCGTGGGGAACACTGAAGCTTTCTTT. Encoded protein: CASSHGDRAVGNTEAFF.

The genes are TRBV7-3 and TRBJ2-5; a weak D match, TRBD2 (6 bases). Germline V lookup: CDR1 SGHTA, CDR2 FQGTGA. CDR3 length: 14 amino acids. V was pared by 7 bases and J by 2 bases, with 14 bases between. DNA for the CDR3: TGTGCCAGCAAATTAGCGGACACGCAAGAGACCCAGTACTTC. Translation: CASKLADTQETQYF.